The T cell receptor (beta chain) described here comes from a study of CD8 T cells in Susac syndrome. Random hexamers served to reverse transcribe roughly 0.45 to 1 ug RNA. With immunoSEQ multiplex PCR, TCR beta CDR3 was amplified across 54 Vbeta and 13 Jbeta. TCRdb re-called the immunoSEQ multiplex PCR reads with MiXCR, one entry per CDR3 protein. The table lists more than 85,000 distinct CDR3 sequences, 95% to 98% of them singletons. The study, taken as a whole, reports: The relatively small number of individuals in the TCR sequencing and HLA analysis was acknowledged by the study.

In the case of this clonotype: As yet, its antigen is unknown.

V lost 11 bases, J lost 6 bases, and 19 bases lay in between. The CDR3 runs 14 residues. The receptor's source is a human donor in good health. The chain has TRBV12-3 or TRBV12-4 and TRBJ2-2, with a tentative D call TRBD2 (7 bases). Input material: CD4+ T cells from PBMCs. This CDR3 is CASEPGGGPGELFF. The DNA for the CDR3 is TGTGCCTCGGAGCCGGGCGGGGGCCCCGGGGAGCTGTTTTTT.